This T cell receptor beta chain comes out of a study of blood T cell repertoires in COVID-19. Study-level background: Acute and convalescent COVID-19 samples came from the United States, Italy and Spain. Sources were T cells, B-cell-depleted T cells, or PBMCs; the material itself was cDNA or gDNA.

Germline V gene sequence: CDR1 SGHRS, CDR2 YFSETQ. The CDR3 has 14 amino acids. Trimming took 7 bases from V and 0 from J, leaving 10 bases between them. Authors' methods: Amplified reference gene primers provided the basis for estimating nucleated cell counts. Repertoires were generated with immunoSEQ multiplex PCR, while TCRdb's copy carries only in-frame clones and drops some. D and trimming were read from the DNA, whereas the V and J calls and clone size are those reported in that table. The profile covers 70,000 to 75,000 clones, with roughly 80% appearing a single time and under 2% taken by the ten largest.

This TCR was recovered from a woman aged 55-69 years with acute or convalescent COVID-19. The material sequenced was peripheral blood. The chain has TRBV5-1 and TRBJ1-4; D remains unclear. CDR3 coding DNA: TGCGCCAGCGCGGAACTTGCAACTAATGAAAAACTGTTTTTT. Its translation: CASAELATNEKLFF.